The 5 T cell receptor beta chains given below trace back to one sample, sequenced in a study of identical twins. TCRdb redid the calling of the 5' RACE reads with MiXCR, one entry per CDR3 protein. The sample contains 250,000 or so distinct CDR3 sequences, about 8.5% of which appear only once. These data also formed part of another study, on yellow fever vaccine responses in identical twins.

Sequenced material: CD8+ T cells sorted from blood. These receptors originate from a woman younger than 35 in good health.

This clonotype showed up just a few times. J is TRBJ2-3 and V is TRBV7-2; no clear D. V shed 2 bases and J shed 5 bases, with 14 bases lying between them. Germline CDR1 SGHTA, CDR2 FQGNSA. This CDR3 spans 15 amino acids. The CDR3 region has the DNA TGTGCCAGCAGCTTACCATCTGGAGTGGAAGATACGCAGTATTTT. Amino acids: CASSLPSGVEDTQYF.

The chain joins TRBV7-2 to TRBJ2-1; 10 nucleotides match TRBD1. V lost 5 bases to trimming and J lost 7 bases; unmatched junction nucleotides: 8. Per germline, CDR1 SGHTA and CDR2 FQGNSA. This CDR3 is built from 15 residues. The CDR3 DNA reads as TGTGCCAGCAGCCTGACAGGGGGCCTTACTAATGAGCAGTTCTTC. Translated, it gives CASSLTGGLTNEQFF.

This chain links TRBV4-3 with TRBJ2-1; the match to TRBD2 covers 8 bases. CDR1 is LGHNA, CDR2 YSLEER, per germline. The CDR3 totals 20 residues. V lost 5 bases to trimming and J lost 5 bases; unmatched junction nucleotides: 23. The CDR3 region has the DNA TGCGCCAGCAGCACCCACCCGGGGGCGGGAGGTACCGGGAGGGACAATGAGCAGTTCTTC. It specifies CASSTHPGAGGTGRDNEQFF.

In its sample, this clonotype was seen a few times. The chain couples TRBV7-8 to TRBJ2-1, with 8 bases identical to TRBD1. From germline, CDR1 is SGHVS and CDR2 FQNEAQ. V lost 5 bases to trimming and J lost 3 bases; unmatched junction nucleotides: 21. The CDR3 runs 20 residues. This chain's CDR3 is CASSRPSRPRTGTDYNEQFF. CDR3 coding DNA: TGTGCCAGCAGCAGGCCATCCCGACCCCGGACAGGGACCGACTACAATGAGCAGTTCTTC.

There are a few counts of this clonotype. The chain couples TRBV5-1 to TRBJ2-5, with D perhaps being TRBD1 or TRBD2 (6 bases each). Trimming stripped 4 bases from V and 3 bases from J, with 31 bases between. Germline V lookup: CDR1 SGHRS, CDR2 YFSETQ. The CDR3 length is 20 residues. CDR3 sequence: CASSLPRGATNPRGEETQYF. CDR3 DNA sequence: TGCGCCAGCAGCCTCCCTAGGGGGGCCACCAACCCTAGGGGGGAAGAGACCCAGTACTTC.